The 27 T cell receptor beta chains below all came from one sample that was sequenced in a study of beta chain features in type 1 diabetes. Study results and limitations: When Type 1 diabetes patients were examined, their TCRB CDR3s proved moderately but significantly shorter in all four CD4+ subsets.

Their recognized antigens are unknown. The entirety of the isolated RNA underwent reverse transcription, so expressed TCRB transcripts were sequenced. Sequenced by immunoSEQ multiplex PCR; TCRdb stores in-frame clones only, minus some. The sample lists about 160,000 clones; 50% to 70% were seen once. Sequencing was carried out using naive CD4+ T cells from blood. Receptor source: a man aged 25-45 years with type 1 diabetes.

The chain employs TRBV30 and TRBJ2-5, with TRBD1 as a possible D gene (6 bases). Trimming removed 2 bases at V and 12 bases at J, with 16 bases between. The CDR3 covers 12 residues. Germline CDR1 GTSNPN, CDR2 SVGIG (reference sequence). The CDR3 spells CAWSPHEQGKYF. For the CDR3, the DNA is TGTGCCTGGAGTCCCCATGAACAGGGCAAGTACTTC.

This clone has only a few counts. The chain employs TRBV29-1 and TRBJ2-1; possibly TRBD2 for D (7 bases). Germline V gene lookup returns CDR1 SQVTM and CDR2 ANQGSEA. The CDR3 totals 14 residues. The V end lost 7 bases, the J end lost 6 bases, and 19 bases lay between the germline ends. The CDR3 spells CSGGRGAPVNEQFF. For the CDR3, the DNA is TGCAGCGGTGGCCGGGGGGCCCCGGTCAATGAGCAGTTCTTC.

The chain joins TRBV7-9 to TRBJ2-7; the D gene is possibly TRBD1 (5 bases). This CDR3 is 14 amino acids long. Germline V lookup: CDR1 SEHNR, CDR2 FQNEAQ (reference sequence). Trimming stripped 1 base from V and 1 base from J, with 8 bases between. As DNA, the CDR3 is TGTGCCAGCAGCTTAGACAGGCATTCCTACGAGCAGTACTTC. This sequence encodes CASSLDRHSYEQYF.

CDR3 nucleotide sequence: TGCAGCGTTGAAGAGGCGGGGGCGACAGATACGCAGTATTTT. Residues: CSVEEAGATDTQYF. The rearrangement links TRBV29-1 to TRBJ2-3; TRBD2 is a possible D gene (7 bases). This CDR3 is built from 14 residues. Between the trimmed V and J ends, which lost 0 bases and 3 bases, there was a span of 10 bases. Germline-derived CDR1 and CDR2 are SQVTM and ANQGSEA.

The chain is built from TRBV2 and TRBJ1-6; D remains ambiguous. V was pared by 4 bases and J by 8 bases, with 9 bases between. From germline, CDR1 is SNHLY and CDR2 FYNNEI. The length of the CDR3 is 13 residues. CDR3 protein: CASSGTGDSPLHF. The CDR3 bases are TGTGCCAGCAGTGGGACGGGAGATTCACCCCTCCACTTT.

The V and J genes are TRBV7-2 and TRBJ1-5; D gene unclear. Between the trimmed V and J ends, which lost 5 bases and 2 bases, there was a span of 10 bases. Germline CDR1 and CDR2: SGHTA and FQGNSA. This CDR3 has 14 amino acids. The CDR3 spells CASSARSGNQPQHF. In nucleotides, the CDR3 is TGTGCCAGCAGCGCCAGATCGGGCAATCAGCCCCAGCATTTT.

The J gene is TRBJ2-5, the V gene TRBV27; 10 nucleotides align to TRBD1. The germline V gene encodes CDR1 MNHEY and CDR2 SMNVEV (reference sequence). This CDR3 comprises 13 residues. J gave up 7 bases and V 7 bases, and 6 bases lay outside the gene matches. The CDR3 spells CASKTGGAGTQYF. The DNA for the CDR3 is TGTGCCAGCAAGACAGGGGGCGCGGGGACCCAGTACTTC.

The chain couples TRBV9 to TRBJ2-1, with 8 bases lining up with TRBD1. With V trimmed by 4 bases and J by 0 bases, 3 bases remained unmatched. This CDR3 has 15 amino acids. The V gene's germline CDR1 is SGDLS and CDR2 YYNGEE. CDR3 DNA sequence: TGTGCCAGCAGCCATACAGGGGGCTCCTACAATGAGCAGTTCTTC. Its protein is CASSHTGGSYNEQFF.

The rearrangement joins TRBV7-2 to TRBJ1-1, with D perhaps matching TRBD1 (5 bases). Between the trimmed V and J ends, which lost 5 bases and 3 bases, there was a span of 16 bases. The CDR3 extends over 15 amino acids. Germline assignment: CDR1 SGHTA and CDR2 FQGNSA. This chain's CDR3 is CASSRIAGDDTEAFF. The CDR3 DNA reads TGTGCCAGCAGCCGAATCGCGGGGGATGACACTGAAGCTTTCTTT.

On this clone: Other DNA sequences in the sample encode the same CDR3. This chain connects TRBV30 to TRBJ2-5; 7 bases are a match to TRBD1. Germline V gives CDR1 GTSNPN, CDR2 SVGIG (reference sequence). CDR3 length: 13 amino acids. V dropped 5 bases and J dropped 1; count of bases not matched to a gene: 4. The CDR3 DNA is TGTGCCTGGTCCCGGGACAGCCAAGAGACCCAGTACTTC. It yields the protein CAWSRDSQETQYF. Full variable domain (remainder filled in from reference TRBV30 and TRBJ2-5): SQTIHQWPATLVQPVGSPLSLECTVEGTSNPNLYWYRQAAGRGLQLLFYSVGIGQISSEVPQNLSASRPQDRQFILSSKKLLLSDSGFYLCAWSRDSQETQYFGPGTRLLVL.

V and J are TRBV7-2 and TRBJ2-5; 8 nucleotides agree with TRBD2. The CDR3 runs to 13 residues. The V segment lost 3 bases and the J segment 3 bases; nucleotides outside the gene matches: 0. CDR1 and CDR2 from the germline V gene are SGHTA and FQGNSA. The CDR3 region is CASSFSGEETQYF. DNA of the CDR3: TGTGCCAGCAGCTTTAGCGGGGAAGAGACCCAGTACTTC. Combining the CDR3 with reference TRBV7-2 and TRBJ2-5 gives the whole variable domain GAGVSQSPSNKVTEKGKDVELRCDPISGHTALYWYRQSLGQGLEFLIYFQGNSAPDKSGLPSDRFSAERTGGSVSTLTIQRTQQEDSAVYLCASSFSGEETQYFGPGTRLLVL.

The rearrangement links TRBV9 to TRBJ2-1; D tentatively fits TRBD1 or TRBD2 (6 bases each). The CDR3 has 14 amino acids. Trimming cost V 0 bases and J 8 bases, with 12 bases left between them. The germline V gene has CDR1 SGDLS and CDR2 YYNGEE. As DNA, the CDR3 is TGTGCCAGCAGCGTAGTAGGGGGGTTCGATGAGCAGTTCTTC. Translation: CASSVVGGFDEQFF.

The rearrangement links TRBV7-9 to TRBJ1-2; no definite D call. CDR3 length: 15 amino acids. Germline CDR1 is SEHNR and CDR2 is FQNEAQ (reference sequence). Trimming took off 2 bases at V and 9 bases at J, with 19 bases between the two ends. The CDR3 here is CASSLPWQAVGSYTF. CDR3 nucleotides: TGTGCCAGCAGCTTACCCTGGCAGGCTGTTGGAAGCTACACCTTC.

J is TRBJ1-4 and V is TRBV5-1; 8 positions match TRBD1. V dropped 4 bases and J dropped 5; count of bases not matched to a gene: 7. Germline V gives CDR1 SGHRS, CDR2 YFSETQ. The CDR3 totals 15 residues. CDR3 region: CASSKGTGENEKLFF. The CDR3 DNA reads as TGCGCCAGCAGCAAGGGGACAGGAGAAAATGAAAAACTGTTTTTT.

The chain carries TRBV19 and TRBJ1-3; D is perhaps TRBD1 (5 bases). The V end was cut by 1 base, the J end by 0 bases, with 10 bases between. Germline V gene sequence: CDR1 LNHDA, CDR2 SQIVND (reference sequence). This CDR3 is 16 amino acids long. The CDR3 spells CASSIGRTSSGNTIYF. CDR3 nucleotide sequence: TGTGCCAGTAGTATAGGACGGACATCCTCTGGAAACACCATATATTTT.

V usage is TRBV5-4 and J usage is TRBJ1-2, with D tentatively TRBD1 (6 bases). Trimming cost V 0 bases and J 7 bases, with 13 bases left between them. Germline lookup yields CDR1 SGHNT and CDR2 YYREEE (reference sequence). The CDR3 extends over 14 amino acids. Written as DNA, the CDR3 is TGTGCCAGCAGCTTGGGATACAGGGAGGGTGGCTACACCTTC. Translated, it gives CASSLGYREGGYTF.

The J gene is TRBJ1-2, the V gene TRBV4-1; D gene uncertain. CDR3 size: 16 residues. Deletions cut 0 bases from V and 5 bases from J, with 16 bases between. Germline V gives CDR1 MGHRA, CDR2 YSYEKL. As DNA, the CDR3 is TGCGCCAGCAGCCAAGAGGGATCACCTACTTCTTATGGCTACACCTTC. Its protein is CASSQEGSPTSYGYTF.

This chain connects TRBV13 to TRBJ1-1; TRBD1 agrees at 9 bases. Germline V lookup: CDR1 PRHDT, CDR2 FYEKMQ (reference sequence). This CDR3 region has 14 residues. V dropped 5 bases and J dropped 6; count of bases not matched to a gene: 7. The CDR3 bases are TGTGCCAGCAGCGGACAGGGGCATGGGGCTGAAGCTTTCTTT. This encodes CASSGQGHGAEAFF.

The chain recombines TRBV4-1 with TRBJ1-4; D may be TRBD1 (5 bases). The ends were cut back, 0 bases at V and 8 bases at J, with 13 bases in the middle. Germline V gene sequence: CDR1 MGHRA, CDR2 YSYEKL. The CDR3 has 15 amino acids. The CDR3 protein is CASSQDQGVGEKLFF. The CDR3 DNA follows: TGCGCCAGCAGCCAAGATCAGGGCGTCGGGGAAAAACTGTTTTTT.

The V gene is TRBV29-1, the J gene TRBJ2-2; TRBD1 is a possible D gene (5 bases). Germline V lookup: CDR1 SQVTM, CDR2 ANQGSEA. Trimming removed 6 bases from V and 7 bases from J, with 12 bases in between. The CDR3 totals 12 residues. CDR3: CSVQGRNGELFF. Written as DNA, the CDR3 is TGCAGCGTCCAGGGAAGGAACGGGGAGCTGTTTTTT.

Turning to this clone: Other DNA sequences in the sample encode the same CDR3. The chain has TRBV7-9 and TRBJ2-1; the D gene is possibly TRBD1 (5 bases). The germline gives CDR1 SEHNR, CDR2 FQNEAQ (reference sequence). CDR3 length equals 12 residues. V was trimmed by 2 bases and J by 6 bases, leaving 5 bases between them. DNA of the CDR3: TGTGCCAGCAGCTTACAGGGCAATGAGCAGTTCTTC. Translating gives CASSLQGNEQFF.

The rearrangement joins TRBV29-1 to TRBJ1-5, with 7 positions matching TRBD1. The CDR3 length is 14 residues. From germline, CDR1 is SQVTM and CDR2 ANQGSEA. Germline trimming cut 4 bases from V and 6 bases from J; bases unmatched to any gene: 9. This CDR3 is CSVAPGGVGQPQHF. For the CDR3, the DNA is TGCAGCGTTGCCCCAGGGGGGGTGGGTCAGCCCCAGCATTTT.

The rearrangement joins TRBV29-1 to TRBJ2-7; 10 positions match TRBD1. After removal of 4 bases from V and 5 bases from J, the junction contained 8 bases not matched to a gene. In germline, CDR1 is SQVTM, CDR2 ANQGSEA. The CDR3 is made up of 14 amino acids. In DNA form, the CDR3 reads TGCAGCGTTGCCGTACTGGGGACAGGGGACGAGCAGTACTTC. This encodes CSVAVLGTGDEQYF.

The CDR3 loop is CASSLSGETQYF. CDR3 in DNA: TGTGCCAGCAGCTTGAGCGGTGAGACCCAGTACTTC. The chain recombines TRBV5-4 with TRBJ2-5; D possibly corresponds to TRBD2 (5 bases). Trimming took 1 base from V and 5 from J, leaving 6 bases between them. Germline V gene sequence: CDR1 SGHNT, CDR2 YYREEE (reference sequence). This CDR3 is 12 amino acids long.

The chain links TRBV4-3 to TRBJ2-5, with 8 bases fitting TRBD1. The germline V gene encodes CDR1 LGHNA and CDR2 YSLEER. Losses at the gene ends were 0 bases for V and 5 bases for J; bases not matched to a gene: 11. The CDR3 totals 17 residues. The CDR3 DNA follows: TGCGCCAGCAGCCAAGATTCCCCGGGACAGGCTCAGGAGACCCAGTACTTC. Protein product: CASSQDSPGQAQETQYF.

The CDR3 here is CASSLERTSSYNEQFF. DNA of the CDR3: TGTGCCAGCAGCTTGGAACGGACCAGCTCCTACAATGAGCAGTTCTTC. This rearrangement joins TRBV5-4 to TRBJ2-1; D gene ambiguous. Germline CDR1 reads SGHNT; CDR2 reads YYREEE (reference sequence). The CDR3 runs to 16 residues. V lost 0 bases, J lost 0 bases, and 10 bases lay in between.

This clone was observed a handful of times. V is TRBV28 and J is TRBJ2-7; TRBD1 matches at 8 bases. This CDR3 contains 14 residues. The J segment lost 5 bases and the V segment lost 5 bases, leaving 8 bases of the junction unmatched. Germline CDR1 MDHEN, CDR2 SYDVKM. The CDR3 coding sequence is TGTGCCAGCAGTCCCCGGACAGGGTGGGACGAGCAGTACTTC. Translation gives CASSPRTGWDEQYF.